This T cell receptor (beta chain) was sequenced during a study of lymphopenia after photon versus proton radiotherapy. The study's findings and limits: Under photons, naive T cells and diversity fell while effector/memory populations rose.

V was cut by 4 bases and J by 5 bases, with 10 bases left in between. The germline V gene has CDR1 MGHDK and CDR2 SYGVNS. CDR3 length: 13 residues. The method was immunoSEQ multiplex PCR; TCRdb's version includes in-frame clones alone and lacks a portion of them. The sample has 35,000 to 40,000 clones, more than 75% seen once. For this clone: The antigen remains unidentified.

This specimen was peripheral blood, taken from a patient treated with photon-based radiotherapy. The chain couples TRBV25-1 to TRBJ2-3; D ambiguous. The source of this sequence is a man in his fifties or sixties with gastric cancer. The CDR3 here is CASSVQGIDTQYF. The CDR3 DNA is TGTGCCAGCAGTGTGCAAGGGATAGATACGCAGTATTTT.